Listed here is a single T cell receptor (beta chain). This sample was taken from a study of cytomegalovirus exposure and HLA in healthy donors. The CDR3 totals 12 residues. V was pared by 0 bases and J by 13 bases, with 3 bases of the junction left unmatched. Germline assignment: CDR1 SGHNT and CDR2 YYREEE (reference sequence). The PCR used 60 Vbeta and 13 Jbeta primers. This table comes from immunoSEQ multiplex PCR, and its TCRdb copy is limited to in-frame clones, with some not included. Of around 200,000 clones listed, 70% are singletons. The rearrangement links TRBV5-4 to TRBJ1-2; the match to TRBD1 covers 10 bases. Specimen: PBMCs. The receptor's source is a man aged 40-55 years in good health and CMV-seropositive. CDR3 DNA: TGTGCCAGCAGCTTGGCGGACAGGGGGATCACCTTC. Protein: CASSLADRGITF.